This TCR beta chain was profiled in a study of T cell repertoires in ileal Crohn's disease. For the study at large: At surgery, around 36% of patients smoked, with median disease duration roughly 7.7 years.

The J segment lost 1 base and the V segment lost 7 bases, leaving 1 base of the junction unmatched. This CDR3 region has 13 residues. Germline-derived CDR1 and CDR2 are GTSNPN and SVGIG (reference sequence). The table came from immunoSEQ multiplex PCR; TCRdb's copy has only in-frame clones and leaves some out. The sample holds some 10,000 clones, about 80% seen once. Study-wide results and limits: Mucosal expansions were suggested to be mainly CD8 T cells.

As for time point: neoterminal ileum biopsy at postoperative endoscopy, about 6 months after surgery. As to this clone: The antigen is undetermined.

This clonotype originated in an adult with Crohn's disease. The chain joins TRBV30 to TRBJ2-2; 9 bases fit TRBD1. Sequencing used ileal tissue. Here the CDR3 reads CAYRGRNTGELFF. The CDR3 region has the DNA TGTGCCTACAGGGGGCGGAACACCGGGGAGCTGTTTTTT.